This T cell receptor beta chain was sequenced for a study of follicular helper T cells after annual influenza vaccination. Study background: For some subjects, blood spans the 2013-2014, 2014-2015 and 2015-2016 annual vaccinations. Broader study findings: Each annual vaccination recalled recurring oligoclonal ICOS+CD38+ cTfh clonotypes.

Specified time point: 2015-2016 season, 7 days after influenza vaccination. Each time point used roughly 35 to 110 mL of blood. Sorted cTfh were non-naive CD4+CXCR5+PD-1+, either ICOS+CD38+ or ICOS-CD38-. Clones were read by immunoSEQ multiplex PCR, and TCRdb kept only the in-frame ones, dropping some. The table lists roughly 5,000 clones, roughly 83% of them singletons. There are a few counts of this clone. Its antigen is undetermined. The CDR3 contains 14 residues. Per the germline V gene, CDR1 is MGHRA and CDR2 is YSYEKL. Germline trimming cut 1 base from V and 4 bases from J; bases unmatched to any gene: 3.

The chain joins TRBV4-1 to TRBJ1-2, with 7 nucleotides matching TRBD1. The starting material was CXCR5+ CD38- circulating T follicular helper cells from blood, obtained 7 days after influenza vaccination. Documented subset: circulating Tfh, non-naive CD4+CXCR5+PD-1+ (ICOS+CD38+ or ICOS-CD38-). The source is an adult who received the influenza vaccine. The CDR3 reads CASSQVSGGYGYTF. The CDR3 DNA sequence: TGCGCCAGCAGCCAAGTTTCAGGGGGCTATGGCTACACCTTC.